The rows below give T cell receptor beta chains drawn from one sample of a study of metastatic and nonmetastatic thyroid tumors. TCRdb ran MiXCR on the PCR reads. This sample has 65,000 to 70,000 clones, with 13% to 15% found just once. The material sequenced was blood. These TCRs come from a male donor with papillary thyroid cancer or a benign thyroid nodule (not recorded which). Some clones in this sample may be carry-over from other donors' samples. Each CDR3 is given with its conserved first and last residue. D genes are given only for firm matches.

TRBJ2-1 | TRBD2 | TRBV6-4 | CASIGLAGAQYNEQFF
TRBJ2-1 | NA | TRBV6-1 | CASIYTGAVLNEQFF
TRBJ1-2 | NA | TRBV7-8 | CATRGRVNYGYTF
TRBJ1-2 | NA | TRBV5-4 | CASSSWGRRLLYGYTF
TRBJ2-5 | TRBD2 | TRBV3-1 | CASSGGAGKETQYF
TRBJ1-1 | NA | TRBV20-1 | CSARKDTSNTEAFF
TRBJ2-7 | NA | TRBV28 | CASSFRTYEQYF
TRBJ2-1 | NA | TRBV7-7 | CASSLFPRGGTYNEQFF
TRBJ2-3 | NA | TRBV20-1 | CSAQRGGNTDTQYF
TRBJ2-3 | NA | TRBV20-1 | CSARGASNADTQYF
TRBJ1-4 | TRBD1 | TRBV18 | CASSLPTGAGATNEKLFF
TRBJ2-5 | NA | TRBV7-2 | CASSPSVGRVETQYF
TRBJ1-2 | TRBD1 | TRBV15 | CTTIRDRRDSQGYTF
TRBJ2-4 | TRBD2 | TRBV7-6 | CASSTGTSLEKNIQYF
TRBJ1-1 | NA | TRBV12-5 | CASDTGTSMSEAFF
TRBJ1-3 | TRBD1 | TRBV5-4 | CASSLARQGTGNTIYF
TRBJ1-4 | NA | TRBV7-9 | CASRSQGGGTNEKLFF
TRBJ1-3 | TRBD1 | TRBV3-1 | CASSPGTAGNTIYF
TRBJ1-4 | NA | TRBV20-1 | CSARPIGLGERANEKLFF
TRBJ1-1 | NA | TRBV5-1 | CASSLMGANTEAFF
TRBJ2-7 | TRBD2 | TRBV7-8 | CASGTGTSVYEQYF
TRBJ2-3 | TRBD2 | TRBV12-3/TRBV12-4 | CAGSRTSGSQYTQYF
TRBJ2-7 | NA | TRBV29-1 | CSVRTVGYEQYF
TRBJ2-5 | TRBD2 | TRBV5-1 | CASSLDGREETQYF
TRBJ2-7 | NA | TRBV6-1 | CASSVTPYEQYF
TRBJ2-5 | TRBD1 | TRBV28 | CASSFLPGQAGETQYF
TRBJ1-2 | NA | TRBV12-3/TRBV12-4 | CASSSDGRAGGYGYTF